The next 25 T cell receptor beta chains were all read from a single sample in a study of T cell changes during pregnancy in multiple sclerosis. Sequencing used immunoSEQ multiplex PCR; TCRdb keeps in-frame clones, though not all of them. The sample gives 70,000 to 90,000 clones, roughly 95% of which show up once; 0.65% to 0.95% is in the top ten. The sequenced sample was peripheral blood, obtained in the second trimester of pregnancy. The receptors derive from a female donor in good health, enrolled as a control in a pregnancy study.

The DNA of the CDR3 is TGTGCCAGTTATAGGGACTCTTACTCTGGAAACACCATATATTTT. Translation: CASYRDSYSGNTIYF. V gene TRBV19 combines with J gene TRBJ1-3; a possible D gene is TRBD1 (5 bases). The germline V gene encodes CDR1 LNHDA and CDR2 SQIVND (reference sequence). The V end lost 8 bases, the J end lost 0 bases, and 14 bases lay between the germline ends. The CDR3 totals 15 residues.

The rearrangement joins TRBV6-5 to TRBJ1-1; 7 positions agree with TRBD1. The CDR3 contains 14 residues. With 4 bases clipped from V and 4 bases from J, the junction kept 6 bases outside the gene matches. Germline lookup yields CDR1 MNHEY and CDR2 SVGAGI. The CDR3 DNA follows: TGTGCCAGCAGTTTCCGACAGGGAAGCACTGAAGCTTTCTTT. It is translated as CASSFRQGSTEAFF.

This sequence joins TRBV2 and TRBJ2-1; D remains unclear. Germline V CDR1 and CDR2: SNHLY, FYNNEI. There are 14 residues in the CDR3. Trimming removed 3 bases at V and 8 bases at J, with 14 bases between. CDR3 DNA: TGTGCCAGCAGTGATGACCTAGTCGGCGATGAGCAGTTCTTC. It yields the protein CASSDDLVGDEQFF.

The J gene is TRBJ1-2, the V gene TRBV5-5; a weak D match, TRBD1 (5 bases). Deletions cut 0 bases from V and 0 bases from J, with 15 bases between. CDR3 length: 17 amino acids. Germline CDR1 is SGHKS and CDR2 is YYEKEE (reference sequence). CDR3 sequence (DNA): TGTGCCAGCAGCTTGGAGGTCAGGGTGGGCCCTAACTATGGCTACACCTTC. This codes for CASSLEVRVGPNYGYTF.

The chain links TRBV5-1 to TRBJ1-2, with D perhaps TRBD1 (6 bases). V dropped 2 bases and J dropped 8 bases, with 10 bases sitting between them. The CDR3 covers 12 residues. Germline V gives CDR1 SGHRS, CDR2 YFSETQ. CDR3 protein: CASSLNRDGYTF. The CDR3, as DNA: TGCGCCAGCAGCTTAAACAGGGACGGCTACACCTTC.

The chain combines TRBV5-1 with TRBJ2-3, with 9 bases lining up with TRBD2. The germline V gene has CDR1 SGHRS and CDR2 YFSETQ. V lost 0 bases to trimming and J lost 1 base; unmatched junction nucleotides: 3. The CDR3 runs 16 residues. CDR3 sequence reads: CASSLGASGGTDTQYF. CDR3 coding DNA: TGCGCCAGCAGCTTGGGTGCTAGCGGGGGCACAGATACGCAGTATTTT.

This clone was picked up one time. This rearrangement joins TRBV14 to TRBJ2-7, with D perhaps matching TRBD2 (6 bases). Germline CDR1 SGHDN, CDR2 FVKESK. The V end lost 3 bases, the J end lost 3 bases, and 18 bases lay between the germline ends. CDR3 length: 16 residues. CDR3 DNA: TGTGCCAGCAGCCATGTGGAGACCCTCGGGGGCTACGAGCAGTACTTC. Amino acids: CASSHVETLGGYEQYF. The complete variable domain, with remaining parts taken from reference TRBV14 and TRBJ2-7, reads EAGVTQFPSHSVIEKGQTVTLRCDPISGHDNLYWYRRVMGKEIKFLLHFVKESKQDESGMPNNRFLAERTGGTYSTLKVQPAELEDSGVYFCASSHVETLGGYEQYFGPGTRLTVT.

The V and J genes are TRBV7-2 and TRBJ2-3; D may be TRBD1 (5 bases). CDR1 SGHTA and CDR2 FQGNSA come from the germline V gene. CDR3 size: 15 residues. V lost 1 base and J 3 bases, leaving 11 bases between the germline ends. CDR3 nucleotide sequence: TGTGCCAGCAGCTTAGTTAAGTCAGGGACAGATACGCAGTATTTT. This encodes CASSLVKSGTDTQYF.

The V and J genes are TRBV5-5 and TRBJ1-1, with D unclear. Trimming took 4 bases from V and 1 from J, leaving 8 bases between them. CDR1 SGHKS and CDR2 YYEKEE come from the germline V gene (reference sequence). The length of the CDR3 is 13 residues. The CDR3 DNA reads TGTGCCAGCAGCACGGGGAGGAACACTGAAGCTTTCTTT. Its protein product is CASSTGRNTEAFF.

V is TRBV28 and J is TRBJ1-2; D may be TRBD1 (6 bases). This CDR3 spans 17 amino acids. Per germline, CDR1 MDHEN and CDR2 SYDVKM. Trimming took off 6 bases at V and 2 bases at J, with 22 bases between the two ends. CDR3 loop: CASSYSDSRGFNYGYTF. CDR3 DNA sequence: TGTGCCAGCAGCTACTCCGACAGCAGGGGTTTCAACTATGGCTACACCTTC.

The chain has TRBV2 and TRBJ1-6, with a possible D match to TRBD1 (6 bases). Germline loops: CDR1 SNHLY, CDR2 FYNNEI. CDR3 size: 13 residues. With 7 bases removed from V and 4 bases from J, the gap between germline ends came to 8 bases. The CDR3 protein is CASTGQYNSPLHF. The CDR3 coding sequence is TGTGCCAGCACCGGACAGTATAATTCACCCCTCCACTTT.

The chain is built from TRBV14 and TRBJ1-2, with 7 bases aligning to TRBD1. Germline V gives CDR1 SGHDN, CDR2 FVKESK. Trimming took 0 bases from V and 2 from J; bases not matched to a gene: 0. The CDR3 runs 14 residues. The CDR3 DNA sequence: TGTGCCAGCAGCCAAGAACAGGGGAACTATGGCTACACCTTC. Protein sequence: CASSQEQGNYGYTF.

The gene calls are TRBV5-1 and TRBJ1-2; TRBD1 is a possible D gene (5 bases). Trimming cost V 0 bases and J 3 bases, with 15 bases left between them. CDR1 and CDR2 (germline): SGHRS, YFSETQ. This CDR3 has 16 amino acids. CDR3 in DNA: TGCGCCAGCAGCTTGGGGTTCTCCCAGGGTGACTATGGCTACACCTTC. Encoded protein: CASSLGFSQGDYGYTF. Full variable domain (missing parts from reference TRBV5-1 and TRBJ1-2): KAGVTQTPRYLIKTRGQQVTLSCSPISGHRSVSWYQQTPGQGLQFLFEYFSETQRNKGNFPGRFSGRQFSNSRSEMNVSTLELGDSALYLCASSLGFSQGDYGYTFGSGTRLTVV.

The chain uses TRBV6-6 and TRBJ1-4; tentative D call: TRBD1 (6 bases). The CDR3 contains 16 residues. V was shortened by 0 bases and J by 8 bases, with 16 bases between the two germline ends. Germline CDR1 reads MNHNY; CDR2 reads SVGAGI (reference sequence). CDR3 nucleotide sequence: TGTGCCAGCAGTTACTCGCTGGACAGTAGTATCGAAAAACTGTTTTTT. Its protein is CASSYSLDSSIEKLFF.

The chain has TRBV11-2 and TRBJ2-3, with 9 bases aligning to TRBD2. The trim removed 1 base at V and 5 bases at J, leaving 13 bases unmatched. CDR1 is SGHAT, CDR2 FQNNGV, per germline. The CDR3 runs 18 residues. In DNA, the CDR3 is TGTGCCAGCAGCTTAGCCCCTGGACTAGCGCGGGCGGGAGATACGCAGTATTTT. Protein sequence: CASSLAPGLARAGDTQYF.

The rearrangement joins TRBV4-3 to TRBJ2-1; TRBD1 agrees at 9 bases. The ends lost 3 bases at V and 8 bases at J; junction bases unmatched: 5. The CDR3 is 14 amino acids. The germline gives CDR1 LGHNA, CDR2 YSLEER. The CDR3 region has the DNA TGCGCCAGCAGCCAGGGGACAGGGTACCATGAGCAGTTCTTC. Its translation: CASSQGTGYHEQFF.

The chain joins TRBV5-1 to TRBJ2-7; no definite D call. Germline loops: CDR1 SGHRS, CDR2 YFSETQ. The CDR3 is 15 residues long. V lost 0 bases and J lost 3, with 13 bases in between. The CDR3 sequence is CASSLEPQTVYEQYF. CDR3 DNA sequence: TGCGCCAGCAGCTTGGAGCCACAGACGGTCTACGAGCAGTACTTC.

The chain employs TRBV10-1 and TRBJ1-1; TRBD1 agrees at 8 bases. CDR3 size: 14 residues. V lost 6 bases to trimming and J lost 4 bases; unmatched junction nucleotides: 7. Germline lookup yields CDR1 WNHNN and CDR2 SYGVQD (reference sequence). The CDR3 nucleotides read TGCGCCAGCAGCCAGGGGGCGGATTTCACTGAAGCTTTCTTT. This codes for CASSQGADFTEAFF.

This clone was observed a handful of times. The genes are TRBV25-1 and TRBJ2-3; 15 nucleotides line up with TRBD2. CDR1 is MGHDK and CDR2 is SYGVNS in the germline V gene. Losses at the gene ends were 6 bases for V and 5 bases for J; bases not matched to a gene: 9. This CDR3 is 17 amino acids long. CDR3 bases: TGTGCCAGCAGATCCTGGACTAGCGGGGGGGCGCGAGATACGCAGTATTTT. This sequence encodes CASRSWTSGGARDTQYF.

DNA for the CDR3: TGTGCCAGCAGCTTGGTAGGACAGGATGAAAAACTGTTTTTT. It encodes CASSLVGQDEKLFF. The chain couples TRBV5-4 to TRBJ1-4; 7 bases are a match to TRBD1. The V segment lost 0 bases and the J segment 6 bases; nucleotides outside the gene matches: 2. From germline, CDR1 is SGHNT and CDR2 YYREEE (reference sequence). The CDR3 totals 14 residues.

The chain recombines TRBV11-2 with TRBJ2-7, with TRBD1 matching 7 bases. CDR3 length equals 14 residues. Germline V gene sequence: CDR1 SGHAT, CDR2 FQNNGV. V was clipped by 10 bases and J by 1 base; unmatched bases: 10. CDR3 nucleotides: TGTGCCACCCAAGGACAGGTCGCATCCTACGAGCAGTACTTC. This gives the protein CATQGQVASYEQYF.

The V gene is TRBV5-6, the J gene TRBJ1-2; TRBD1 is a possible D gene (6 bases). This CDR3 is 15 amino acids long. Trimming pared 1 base from V and 4 bases from J, leaving 14 bases between. Germline V gene sequence: CDR1 SGHDT, CDR2 YYEEEE. DNA of the CDR3: TGTGCCAGCAGCTTGTTACAGGGAACCTTCTATGGCTACACCTTC. Translated: CASSLLQGTFYGYTF.

The chain carries TRBV9 and TRBJ2-1; D is undetermined. V lost 0 bases and J 8 bases, leaving 9 bases between the germline ends. Germline CDR1 and CDR2: SGDLS and YYNGEE. The CDR3 length is 13 residues. CDR3 DNA sequence: TGTGCCAGCAGCGTAGCTACCCTCGATGAGCAGTTCTTC. Protein product: CASSVATLDEQFF.

This sequence joins TRBV6-5 and TRBJ1-1; 10 bases fit TRBD1. V shed 5 bases and J 4 bases; nucleotides not matched to a gene: 4. The CDR3 is made up of 14 amino acids. Germline CDR1 and CDR2: MNHEY and SVGAGI. The CDR3 region has the DNA TGTGCCAGCAGTGAGACAGGGGGCCTCACTGAAGCTTTCTTT. Amino acids: CASSETGGLTEAFF.

The chain is built from TRBV9 and TRBJ2-3, with D possibly being TRBD1 (5 bases). Germline loops: CDR1 SGDLS, CDR2 YYNGEE. V lost 3 bases and J lost 6, with 17 bases in between. The CDR3 extends over 15 amino acids. CDR3 in amino acids: CASSAAGYFVDTQYF. The CDR3 DNA reads TGTGCCAGCAGCGCAGCAGGGTATTTTGTGGATACGCAGTATTTT.